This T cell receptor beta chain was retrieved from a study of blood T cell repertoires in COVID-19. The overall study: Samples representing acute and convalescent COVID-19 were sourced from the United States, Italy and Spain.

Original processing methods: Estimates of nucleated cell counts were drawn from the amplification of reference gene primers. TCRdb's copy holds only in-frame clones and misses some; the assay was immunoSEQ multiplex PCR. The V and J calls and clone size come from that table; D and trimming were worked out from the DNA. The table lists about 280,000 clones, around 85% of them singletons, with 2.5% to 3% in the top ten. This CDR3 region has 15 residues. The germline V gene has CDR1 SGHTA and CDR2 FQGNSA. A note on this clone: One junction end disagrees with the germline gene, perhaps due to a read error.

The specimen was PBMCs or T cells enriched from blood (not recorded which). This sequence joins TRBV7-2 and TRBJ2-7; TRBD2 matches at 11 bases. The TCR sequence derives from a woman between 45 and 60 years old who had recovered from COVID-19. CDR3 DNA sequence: TGTGCCAGCAGCCTAGCGGGGGGAAGCTCCTACGAGCAGTACTTC. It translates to CASSLAGGSSYEQYF.